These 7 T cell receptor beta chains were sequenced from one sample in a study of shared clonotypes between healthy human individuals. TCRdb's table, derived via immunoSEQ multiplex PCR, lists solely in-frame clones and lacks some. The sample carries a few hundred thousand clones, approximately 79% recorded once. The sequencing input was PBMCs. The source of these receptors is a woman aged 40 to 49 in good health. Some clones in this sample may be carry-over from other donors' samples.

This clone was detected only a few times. The CDR3 nucleotides are TGTGCCAGCAGCCTCGCTTTGGACGCTCGCACCTACACCTTC. This sequence encodes CASSLALDARTYTF. The chain joins TRBV14 to TRBJ1-2; D remains ambiguous. This CDR3 is 14 amino acids long. Germline V CDR1 and CDR2: SGHDN, FVKESK. The V end lost 4 bases, the J end lost 10 bases, and 19 bases lay between the germline ends.

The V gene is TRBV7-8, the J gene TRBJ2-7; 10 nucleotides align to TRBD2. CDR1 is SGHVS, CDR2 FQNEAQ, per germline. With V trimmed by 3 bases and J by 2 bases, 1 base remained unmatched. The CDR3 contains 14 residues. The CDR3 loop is CASSFGTSAYEQYF. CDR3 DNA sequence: TGTGCCAGCAGCTTCGGGACTAGCGCCTACGAGCAGTACTTC. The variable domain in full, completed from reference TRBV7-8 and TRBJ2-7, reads GAGVSQSPRYKVAKRGQDVALRCDPISGHVSLFWYQQALGQGPEFLTYFQNEAQLDKSGLPSDRFFAERPEGSVSTLKIQRTQQEDSAVYLCASSFGTSAYEQYFGPGTRLTVT.

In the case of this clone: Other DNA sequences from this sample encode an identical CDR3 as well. As DNA, the CDR3 is TGTGCCAGCAGCGCCGGGGAGACCCAGTACTTC. The encoded protein is CASSAGETQYF. The genes are TRBV9 and TRBJ2-5; D gene unclear. Per the germline V gene, CDR1 is SGDLS and CDR2 is YYNGEE. V lost 3 bases to trimming and J lost 5 bases, with 5 bases between them. The CDR3 sequence is 11 residues long.

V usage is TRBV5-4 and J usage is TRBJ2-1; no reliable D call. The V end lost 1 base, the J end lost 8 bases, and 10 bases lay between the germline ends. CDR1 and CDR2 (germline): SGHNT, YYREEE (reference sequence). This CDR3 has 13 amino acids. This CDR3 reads CASSLPVSDEQFF. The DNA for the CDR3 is TGTGCCAGCAGCTTGCCCGTGTCAGATGAGCAGTTCTTC.

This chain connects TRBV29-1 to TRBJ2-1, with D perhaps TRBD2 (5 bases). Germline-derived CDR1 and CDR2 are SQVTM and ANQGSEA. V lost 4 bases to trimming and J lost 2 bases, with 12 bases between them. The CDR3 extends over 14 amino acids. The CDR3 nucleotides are TGCAGCGTTGGTCTAGCCGGGGCCTACAATGAGCAGTTCTTC. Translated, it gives CSVGLAGAYNEQFF.

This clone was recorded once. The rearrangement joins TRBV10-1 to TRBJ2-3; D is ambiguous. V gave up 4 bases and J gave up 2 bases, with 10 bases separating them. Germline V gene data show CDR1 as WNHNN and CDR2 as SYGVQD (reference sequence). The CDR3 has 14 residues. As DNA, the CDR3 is TGCGCCAGCAGTGTTCGGCTTACCACAGATACGCAGTATTTT. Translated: CASSVRLTTDTQYF.

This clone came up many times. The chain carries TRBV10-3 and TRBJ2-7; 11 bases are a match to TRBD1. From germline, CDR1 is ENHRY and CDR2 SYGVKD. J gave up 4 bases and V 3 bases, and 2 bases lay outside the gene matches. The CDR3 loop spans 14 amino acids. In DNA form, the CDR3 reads TGTGCCATCAGTGAAGGACAGGGGGCGTACGAGCAGTACTTC. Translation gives CAISEGQGAYEQYF.